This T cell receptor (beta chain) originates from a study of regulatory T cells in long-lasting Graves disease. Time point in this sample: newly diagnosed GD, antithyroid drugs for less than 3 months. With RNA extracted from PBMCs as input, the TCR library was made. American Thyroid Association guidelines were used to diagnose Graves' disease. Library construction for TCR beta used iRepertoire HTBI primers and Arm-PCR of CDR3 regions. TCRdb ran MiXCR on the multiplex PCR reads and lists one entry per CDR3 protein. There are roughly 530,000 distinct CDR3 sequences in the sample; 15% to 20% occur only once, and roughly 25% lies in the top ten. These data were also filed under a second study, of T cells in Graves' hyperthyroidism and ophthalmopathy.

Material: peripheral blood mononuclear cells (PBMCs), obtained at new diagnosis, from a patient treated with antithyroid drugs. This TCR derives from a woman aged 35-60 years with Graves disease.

CDR3 sequence (DNA): TGCGCCAGCAGCTTGAAGGGGGCAGGAGGTAATGGCTACACCTTC. Translation gives CASSLKGAGGNGYTF. The rearrangement joins TRBV5-1 to TRBJ1-2; 7 bases agree with TRBD1. The CDR3 is 15 residues long. Germline CDR1 and CDR2: SGHRS and YFSETQ. V lost 1 base to trimming and J lost 6 bases; unmatched junction nucleotides: 9.